This TCR beta chain was identified during a study of radiation and T cells in renal cell carcinoma. Libraries were prepared by immunoSEQ multiplex PCR; TCRdb keeps only in-frame clonotypes and omits some of them. This repertoire shows 75,000 to 90,000 clones, 80% to 90% found once; its top ten account for about 6%. As to time point: blood 4 weeks post-SBRT, at nephrectomy. Treatment reported: 15 Gy SBRT to primary tumor, nephrectomy 4 weeks later. Serial blood draws occurred at baseline and 2 and 4 weeks post-SBRT. This clone was observed a single time. The germline gives CDR1 MNHEY, CDR2 SVGAGI. The CDR3 contains 13 residues. J was trimmed by 2 bases and V by 6 bases; bases with no gene match: 3.

This specimen consisted of blood, obtained from a patient whose treatment included radiotherapy and nephrectomy. This sequence joins TRBV6-5 and TRBJ2-7; 8 bases are a match to TRBD1. The receptor comes from a woman between 65 and 79 years old with renal cell carcinoma. This chain's CDR3 is CASRWTGTYEQYF. Written as DNA, the CDR3 is TGTGCCAGCAGATGGACAGGGACCTACGAGCAGTACTTC.